This T cell receptor (beta chain) was sequenced for a study of T cells in Graves' hyperthyroidism and ophthalmopathy (dated by TCRdb to between 2018 and 2021). Looking at the study overall: Peripheral blood was sampled at the time of initial diagnosis, prior to any treatment. After sampling, hyperthyroidism patients received methimazole starting at 30 mg daily, and ophthalmopathy patients received high-dose intravenous methylprednisolone. The paper describes TCR Vbeta CDR3 sequencing of some 130 peripheral blood samples, made up of around 41 ophthalmopathy patients, more than 70 hyperthyroidism patients and about 17 progressor patients. The approximately 100 discovery patients were randomly divided into training and test sets at a 7:3 ratio. To identify distinguishing TCR V-J signatures, a discovery cohort of 90 to 100 patients was used, comprising approximately 40 with Graves' ophthalmopathy and some 57 with stable Graves' hyperthyroidism. Whether ophthalmopathy could be predicted prospectively was tested in an independent validation cohort made up of some 20 hyperthyroidism patients plus 17 patients who later progressed to ophthalmopathy. In about 6 Graves' hyperthyroidism patients, the study also compared T-cell repertoires from thyroid tissue with T-cell repertoires from blood. Findings and caveats that apply to the study as a whole: Ophthalmopathy was separated from stable hyperthyroidism by a 13 V-J signature model, with approximately 89% sensitivity and just over 81% specificity obtained in cross-validation and 80%/75% obtained in testing. In validation, progression to ophthalmopathy was predicted by the model with approximately 67% sensitivity and roughly 76% specificity, a median of around 6.5 months before onset. Most expanded thyroid clonotypes (frequency above 0.001) were also detected in blood, a finding suggesting that blood repertoires may reflect thyroid immune responses. Sample size was not statistically predetermined, and investigators were not blinded to group allocation.

Stable Graves' hyperthyroidism was defined as the absence of progression to ophthalmopathy over 18 months of follow-up. The hyperthyroidism patients were between 18 and 65 years old and newly diagnosed, with a disease duration of less than 2 months. Patients with uncontrolled infections, other autoimmune diseases, pregnancy or lactation were excluded. Diagnoses were based on clinical symptoms, serum thyroxine and TRAb, thyroid ultrasound and orbital computed tomography. PBMCs were separated from 10 ml of fresh peripheral blood using Ficoll-Paque density gradient centrifugation. Total RNA was extracted with Trizol reagent, and quality was checked on an Agilent 2100 Bioanalyzer. Spanning cysteine to phenylalanine, the CDR3 consists of 15 amino acids. The DNA shown is the 45-base CDR3, in frame from base 1. Based on the germline V gene, the CDR1 and CDR2 sequences are KGHSH and LQKENI. V is shortened by 3 bases, J by 4 bases, and the region joining them spans 13 bases.

Amplification of TCR beta CDR3 regions was carried out from RNA transcripts. For the first round of RT-PCR on the TCR CDR3, the HTBI primer set was used together with the Qiagen OneStep RT-PCR kit. Libraries were constructed in a second round of multiplex PCR, after which size selection and purification were performed. Paired-end sequencing of the libraries was performed with 100 bp reads on an Illumina HiSeq2000. Turning to the authors' computational methods: SOAPnuke was used to process the raw data, with reads discarded if the reads contained adapters or uncalled bases, had a mean Phred below 15, or lacked an exact constant-primer or identifier match. COPE v1.2.5 was used to merge the high-quality paired reads, and each unique nucleotide sequence was defined as a clonotype. MiTCR v1.1 was used to align clonotypes to the IMGT TRBV, TRBD and TRBJ reference segments. The analysis was restricted to V-J combinations with a frequency above 0.0001, which together covered 99% to 99.2% of the repertoires. The TCS score was defined as F50 (clonal expansion) divided by E x V (chaos), with BLOSUM62-based TCRdist calculated between CDR3 peptides within each V-J. Welch's t-statistics and random forest reduced roughly 530 V-J features to under 15, which were used in a naive Bayes classifier (R e1071). The public sequencing data were trimmed at Q25 with fastp and processed into clonotypes with MiXCR by TCRdb, which kept only in-frame beta chains. Each record represents a unique CDR3 protein, reported with the most common genes and DNA among its rows. The V and J calls were determined by TCRdb, not by the authors. This sample lists about 400,000 distinct CDR3 sequences; about 16% were detected once. The ten top clones hold approximately 32% of the sample.

There are many counts of this clonotype. Its antigen target is currently unknown. Base qualities were left out, and no much larger clone turns up one base away. The specimen sequenced was blood. This sequence was found in a woman aged 30 to 39 with Graves' hyperthyroidism. The chain is encoded by TRBV18 joined to TRBJ2-4; the D call could be TRBD1 or TRBD2, with each sharing 5 bases. In nucleotide form, the sequence is TGTGCCAGCTCACCTCCGGGACGCCAGAAAAACATTCAGTACTTC. Translation gives CASSPPGRQKNIQYF.